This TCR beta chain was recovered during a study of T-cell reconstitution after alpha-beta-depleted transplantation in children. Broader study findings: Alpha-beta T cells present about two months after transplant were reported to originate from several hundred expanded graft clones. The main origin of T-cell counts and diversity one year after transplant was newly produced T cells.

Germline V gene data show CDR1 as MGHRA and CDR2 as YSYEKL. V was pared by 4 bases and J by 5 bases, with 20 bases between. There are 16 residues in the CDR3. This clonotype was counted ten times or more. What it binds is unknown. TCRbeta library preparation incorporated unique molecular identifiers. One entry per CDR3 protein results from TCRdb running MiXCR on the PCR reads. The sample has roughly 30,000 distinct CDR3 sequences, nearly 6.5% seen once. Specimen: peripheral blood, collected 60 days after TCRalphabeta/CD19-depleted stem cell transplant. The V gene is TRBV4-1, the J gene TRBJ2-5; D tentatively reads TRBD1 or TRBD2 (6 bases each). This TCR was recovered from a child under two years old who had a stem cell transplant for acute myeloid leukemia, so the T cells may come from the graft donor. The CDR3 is CASSPRGDRERETQYF. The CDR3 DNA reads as TGCGCCAGCAGCCCAAGGGGGGATCGGGAGAGGGAGACCCAGTACTTC.